This T cell receptor beta chain was documented in a study of shared clonotypes between healthy human individuals. Study-level findings and limits: Estimated clonotype richness was generally higher in naive than memory subsets. With few donors, the genetic and exposure-history diversity represented was limited.

With respect to this clone: Its antigen is unknown.

Between the trimmed V and J ends, which lost 2 bases and 3 bases, there was a span of 8 bases. The CDR3 spans 15 residues. CDR1 and CDR2 (germline): PRHDT, FYEKMQ (reference sequence). The DNA input per sorted-subset replicate PCR was about 190 ng, corresponding to roughly 30,000 T cell genomes. The method was immunoSEQ multiplex PCR; TCRdb's version includes in-frame clones alone and lacks a portion of them. The table has some 790,000 clones, 72% seen once. This chain uses TRBV13 with TRBJ2-6; D ambiguous. The sequence derives from a woman aged 30 to 39 in good health. The specimen was memory CD4+ T cells sorted from blood. Subset indicated: CD45RA-negative fraction. The CDR3 sequence is CASSLIQSGANVLTF. The CDR3 nucleotides are TGTGCCAGCAGCTTAATCCAGAGTGGGGCCAACGTCCTGACTTTC.